This is a list of T cell receptor beta chains from one sample in a study of shared clonotypes between healthy human individuals. Libraries were prepared by immunoSEQ multiplex PCR; TCRdb keeps only in-frame clonotypes and omits some of them. In the table there are more than 2 million clones, approximately 96% of which are singletons. Sample: naive CD4+ T cells sorted from blood. These receptors were collected from a man aged 18-30 years in good health. The CDR3 runs from the conserved cysteine through the conserved F or W. The D gene is left open where the match is weak. A clone size is listed for some rows: how often the clone was seen (once, few, many), or a class if it is expanded.

abundance: NA; v_gene: TRBV15; j_gene: TRBJ1-3; d_gene: NA; CDR3aa: CATSRDMGGGLSGNTIYF; CDR3nt: TGTGCCACCAGCAGAGATATGGGCGGGGGGCTCTCTGGAAACACCATATATTTT
abundance: NA; v_gene: TRBV6-5; j_gene: TRBJ1-2; d_gene: NA; CDR3aa: CASSQGANYGYTF; CDR3nt: TGTGCCAGCAGTCAGGGTGCGAACTATGGCTACACCTTC
abundance: NA; v_gene: TRBV29-1; j_gene: TRBJ1-2; d_gene: NA; CDR3aa: CSPRSTENYGYTF; CDR3nt: TGCAGCCCACGCTCGACAGAAAACTATGGCTACACCTTC
abundance: few; v_gene: TRBV7-9; j_gene: TRBJ1-6; d_gene: TRBD1; CDR3aa: CASSLGQGGSPLHF; CDR3nt: TGTGCCAGCAGCTTGGGACAGGGAGGCTCACCCCTCCACTTT
abundance: NA; v_gene: TRBV28; j_gene: TRBJ2-7; d_gene: NA; CDR3aa: CASSGRTALYHEQYF; CDR3nt: TGTGCCAGCAGTGGACGGACAGCTCTCTATCACGAGCAGTACTTC
abundance: once; v_gene: TRBV30; j_gene: TRBJ2-7; d_gene: NA; CDR3aa: CAWSKMSGVAYEQYF; CDR3nt: TGTGCCTGGAGTAAAATGTCAGGCGTAGCCTACGAGCAGTACTTC
abundance: NA; v_gene: TRBV6-5; j_gene: TRBJ1-5; d_gene: NA; CDR3aa: CASSSRQHSNQPQHF; CDR3nt: TGTGCCAGCAGTTCACGACAGCATAGCAATCAGCCCCAGCATTTT
abundance: NA; v_gene: TRBV2; j_gene: TRBJ1-3; d_gene: NA; CDR3aa: CASSETPGNTIYF; CDR3nt: TGTGCCAGCAGTGAGACACCTGGAAACACCATATATTTT
abundance: once; v_gene: TRBV18; j_gene: TRBJ2-2; d_gene: NA; CDR3aa: CASQQVLNTGELFF; CDR3nt: TGTGCCAGCCAACAGGTTTTGAACACCGGGGAGCTGTTTTTT
abundance: once; v_gene: TRBV27; j_gene: TRBJ1-6; d_gene: NA; CDR3aa: CASSPDNDPPGSPLHF; CDR3nt: TGTGCCAGCAGTCCCGATAACGACCCCCCGGGGTCACCCCTCCACTTT
abundance: NA; v_gene: TRBV19; j_gene: TRBJ1-1; d_gene: NA; CDR3aa: CASSAGPRGTEAFF; CDR3nt: TGTGCCAGTAGTGCGGGACCCAGGGGAACTGAAGCTTTCTTT
abundance: NA; v_gene: TRBV2; j_gene: TRBJ1-1; d_gene: TRBD1; CDR3aa: CASTGGGTEAFF; CDR3nt: TGTGCCAGTACAGGGGGGGGAACTGAAGCTTTCTTT
abundance: NA; v_gene: TRBV30; j_gene: TRBJ1-4; d_gene: NA; CDR3aa: CAWQGEEKLFF; CDR3nt: TGTGCCTGGCAGGGAGAGGAAAAACTGTTTTTT
abundance: NA; v_gene: TRBV5-6; j_gene: TRBJ2-5; d_gene: TRBD2; CDR3aa: CASSLSSGGAGTQYF; CDR3nt: TGTGCCAGCAGCTTGTCGAGCGGGGGGGCGGGGACCCAGTACTTC
abundance: NA; v_gene: TRBV6-6; j_gene: TRBJ2-5; d_gene: NA; CDR3aa: CASSLTQQQETQYF; CDR3nt: TGTGCCAGCAGTCTTACCCAGCAGCAAGAGACCCAGTACTTC
abundance: NA; v_gene: TRBV2; j_gene: TRBJ1-2; d_gene: NA; CDR3aa: CASEFQGYGYTF; CDR3nt: TGTGCCAGCGAATTCCAGGGCTATGGCTACACCTTC
abundance: NA; v_gene: TRBV10-3; j_gene: TRBJ2-2; d_gene: NA; CDR3aa: CATTSGTPANTGELFF; CDR3nt: TGTGCCACAACCTCCGGGACCCCGGCCAACACCGGGGAGCTGTTTTTT
abundance: NA; v_gene: TRBV5-1; j_gene: TRBJ2-7; d_gene: NA; CDR3aa: CASSLAPKSGYEQYF; CDR3nt: TGCGCCAGCAGCTTGGCGCCCAAAAGCGGCTACGAGCAGTACTTC
abundance: NA; v_gene: TRBV10-3; j_gene: TRBJ1-2; d_gene: TRBD1; CDR3aa: CAITEDRGDGYTF; CDR3nt: TGTGCCATCACCGAAGACAGGGGGGACGGCTACACCTTC
abundance: NA; v_gene: TRBV30; j_gene: TRBJ2-1; d_gene: NA; CDR3aa: CAWSSGLRDEQFF; CDR3nt: TGTGCCTGGAGTTCGGGACTCCGGGATGAGCAGTTCTTC
abundance: NA; v_gene: TRBV6-5; j_gene: TRBJ1-1; d_gene: NA; CDR3aa: CASEGNTEAFF; CDR3nt: TGTGCCAGCGAGGGAAACACTGAAGCTTTCTTT
abundance: NA; v_gene: TRBV10-3; j_gene: TRBJ1-4; d_gene: TRBD1; CDR3aa: CAISRDRATNEKLFF; CDR3nt: TGTGCCATCAGTCGGGACAGGGCAACTAATGAAAAACTGTTTTTT
abundance: NA; v_gene: TRBV7-2; j_gene: TRBJ1-4; d_gene: NA; CDR3aa: CASSLAGNEKLFF; CDR3nt: TGTGCCAGCAGCTTAGCGGGAAATGAAAAACTGTTTTTT
abundance: NA; v_gene: TRBV7-2; j_gene: TRBJ2-7; d_gene: TRBD1; CDR3aa: CASSLVGTGTYEQYF; CDR3nt: TGTGCCAGCAGCTTAGTAGGGACAGGGACCTACGAGCAGTACTTC
abundance: NA; v_gene: TRBV28; j_gene: TRBJ1-1; d_gene: TRBD1; CDR3aa: CASSGTGGNTEAFF; CDR3nt: TGTGCCAGCAGTGGCACAGGGGGGAACACTGAAGCTTTCTTT
abundance: NA; v_gene: TRBV19; j_gene: TRBJ2-2; d_gene: NA; CDR3aa: CASKFPTGNTGELFF; CDR3nt: TGTGCCAGTAAATTCCCAACAGGCAACACCGGGGAGCTGTTTTTT
abundance: NA; v_gene: TRBV10-1; j_gene: TRBJ2-5; d_gene: TRBD2; CDR3aa: CASSDGASGRVQETQYF; CDR3nt: TGCGCCAGCAGTGATGGGGCTAGCGGGAGGGTCCAAGAGACCCAGTACTTC
abundance: NA; v_gene: TRBV5-6; j_gene: TRBJ1-5; d_gene: NA; CDR3aa: CASSFRGHNQPQHF; CDR3nt: TGTGCCAGCAGCTTTAGGGGCCACAATCAGCCCCAGCATTTT
abundance: NA; v_gene: TRBV19; j_gene: TRBJ1-5; d_gene: TRBD1; CDR3aa: CASSTLQGNQPQHF; CDR3nt: TGTGCCAGTAGTACCCTACAGGGGAATCAGCCCCAGCATTTT
abundance: NA; v_gene: TRBV27; j_gene: TRBJ1-2; d_gene: NA; CDR3aa: CASSLTGNYGYTF; CDR3nt: TGTGCCAGCAGTTTAACAGGGAACTATGGCTACACCTTC
abundance: NA; v_gene: TRBV6-5; j_gene: TRBJ1-1; d_gene: NA; CDR3aa: CASSRGGGNTEAFF; CDR3nt: TGTGCCAGCAGTCGAGGGGGGGGGAACACTGAAGCTTTCTTT
abundance: NA; v_gene: TRBV5-4; j_gene: TRBJ2-1; d_gene: NA; CDR3aa: CASSSNRDWPLNEQFF; CDR3nt: TGTGCCAGCAGCTCGAACCGGGACTGGCCCCTCAATGAGCAGTTCTTC
abundance: NA; v_gene: TRBV5-1; j_gene: TRBJ2-3; d_gene: NA; CDR3aa: CASSPLRATQADTQYF; CDR3nt: TGCGCCAGCAGCCCTCTCAGGGCTACTCAAGCAGATACGCAGTATTTT
abundance: NA; v_gene: TRBV10-1; j_gene: TRBJ2-1; d_gene: NA; CDR3aa: CASSPGIYNEQFF; CDR3nt: TGCGCCAGCAGCCCCGGGATTTACAATGAGCAGTTCTTC
abundance: NA; v_gene: TRBV6-6; j_gene: TRBJ1-4; d_gene: NA; CDR3aa: CASSYATADNEKLFF; CDR3nt: TGTGCCAGCAGTTACGCAACGGCGGATAATGAAAAACTGTTTTTT
abundance: NA; v_gene: TRBV5-4; j_gene: TRBJ1-4; d_gene: NA; CDR3aa: CASSSDPATNEKLFF; CDR3nt: TGTGCCAGCAGTTCGGACCCAGCAACTAATGAAAAACTGTTTTTT
abundance: NA; v_gene: TRBV7-3; j_gene: TRBJ2-5; d_gene: TRBD1; CDR3aa: CASSLGTGPQETQYF; CDR3nt: TGTGCCAGCAGCTTAGGGACAGGGCCCCAAGAGACCCAGTACTTC
abundance: NA; v_gene: TRBV4-3; j_gene: TRBJ2-1; d_gene: TRBD2; CDR3aa: CASSQGDSGSWYEQFF; CDR3nt: TGCGCCAGCAGCCAAGGGGATAGCGGGAGTTGGTATGAGCAGTTCTTC
abundance: NA; v_gene: TRBV27; j_gene: TRBJ2-4; d_gene: NA; CDR3aa: CASSPTPQGRNIQYF; CDR3nt: TGTGCCAGCAGCCCCACCCCGCAGGGGAGAAACATTCAGTACTTC
abundance: once; v_gene: TRBV12-5; j_gene: TRBJ1-1; d_gene: NA; CDR3aa: CASGPGTSYFGAFF; CDR3nt: TGTGCTAGTGGTCCCGGGACATCATATTTTGGGGCTTTCTTT
abundance: NA; v_gene: TRBV4-1; j_gene: TRBJ2-7; d_gene: NA; CDR3aa: CASSQGVDTGSRDYEQYF; CDR3nt: TGCGCCAGCAGCCAAGGGGTGGACACAGGATCGCGGGACTACGAGCAGTACTTC
abundance: once; v_gene: TRBV11-2; j_gene: TRBJ1-1; d_gene: NA; CDR3aa: CASRFGGPINTEAFF; CDR3nt: TGTGCCAGCAGGTTCGGAGGGCCAATCAACACTGAAGCTTTCTTT
abundance: NA; v_gene: TRBV5-8; j_gene: TRBJ2-6; d_gene: NA; CDR3aa: CASSPRSRGALGANVLTF; CDR3nt: TGTGCCAGCAGCCCCAGGTCGCGAGGAGCTCTGGGCGCCAACGTCCTGACTTTC
abundance: few; v_gene: TRBV18; j_gene: TRBJ1-5; d_gene: NA; CDR3aa: CASSSGVNQPQHF; CDR3nt: TGTGCCAGCTCGTCAGGGGTCAATCAGCCCCAGCATTTT
abundance: NA; v_gene: TRBV4-1; j_gene: TRBJ2-7; d_gene: TRBD1; CDR3aa: CASSQGALGTGQGAYEQYF; CDR3nt: TGCGCCAGCAGCCAGGGGGCCCTTGGGACGGGACAGGGGGCCTACGAGCAGTACTTC
abundance: NA; v_gene: TRBV2; j_gene: TRBJ2-1; d_gene: TRBD2; CDR3aa: CAGGVAGAASYNEQFF; CDR3nt: TGTGCCGGGGGTGTAGCGGGAGCCGCCTCCTACAATGAGCAGTTCTTC